The T cell receptor (beta chain) described here comes from a study of shared clonotypes between healthy human individuals. Study as a whole: Aged between 18 and 49, the donors were a couple of women and a few men.

As to this clone: The target antigen is unknown.

TCRdb's table, derived via immunoSEQ multiplex PCR, lists solely in-frame clones and lacks some. The sample records about 1 million clones, about 75% being singletons. CDR1 is SGHRS, CDR2 YFSETQ, per germline. CDR3 length: 16 residues. V was shortened by 1 base and J by 9 bases, with 22 bases between the two germline ends. Each sample came from a Caucasian adult donor living in Nashville, Tennessee. General study results and limits: Researchers found naive subsets generally carried larger estimated richness than memory subsets. The donor pool, a small one, limited the genetic and exposure-history diversity represented.

The J gene is TRBJ1-2, the V gene TRBV5-1, with a tentative D call TRBD1 (6 bases). The sample taken for sequencing was memory CD4+ T cells sorted from blood. Subset here: CD45RA-negative fraction. This TCR was sampled from a man younger than 35 in good health. The CDR3 protein is CASSLMDSLKGRSYTF. CDR3 in DNA: TGCGCCAGCAGCTTGATGGACAGCCTCAAGGGCAGGAGCTACACCTTC. Looking up the rest from reference TRBV5-1 and TRBJ1-2 gives the full variable domain: KAGVTQTPRYLIKTRGQQVTLSCSPISGHRSVSWYQQTPGQGLQFLFEYFSETQRNKGNFPGRFSGRQFSNSRSEMNVSTLELGDSALYLCASSLMDSLKGRSYTFGSGTRLTVV.